One and the same sample provided the 20 T cell receptor beta chains below, sequenced in a study of OX40 agonist ivuxolimab in advanced cancers. Library construction relied on the immunoSEQ multiplex PCR assay. The table comes from immuneACCESS by way of TCRdb, which keeps in-frame sequences with V and J called. Part of the clones is missing from these tables; in studies checked, under half for an unresolved V gene and the rest for unknown reasons. The sample table shows tens of thousands of clones, and about 86% are seen once. The top ten hold roughly 4.1% of the sample. The sample consisted of CD4+ or CD8+ T cells sorted from blood, taken in a trial of the OX40 agonist ivuxolimab. Every receptor here comes from an adult with an advanced solid tumor such as melanoma, head and neck, liver or kidney cancer.

This clone has just one count. The chain links TRBV18 to TRBJ1-4; D perhaps matches TRBD1 (5 bases). V dropped 3 bases and J dropped 5 bases, with 16 bases sitting between them. The CDR3 runs to 16 residues. Germline V gene sequence: CDR1 KGHSH, CDR2 LQKENI. CDR3 sequence: CASSPTGDRSNEKLFF. The CDR3 DNA sequence: TGTGCCAGCTCACCCACGGGAGACAGATCGAATGAAAAACTGTTTTTT. Together with reference TRBV18 and TRBJ1-4, the CDR3 gives the full variable domain: NAGVMQNPRHLVRRRGQEARLRCSPMKGHSHVYWYRQLPEEGLKFMVYLQKENIIDESGMPKERFSAEFPKEGPSILRIQQVVRGDSAAYFCASSPTGDRSNEKLFFGSGTQLSVL.

The V gene is TRBV10-3, the J gene TRBJ1-4, with 7 nucleotides matching TRBD1. There are 13 residues in the CDR3. Germline-derived CDR1 and CDR2 are ENHRY and SYGVKD. The ends lost 10 bases at V and 4 bases at J; junction bases unmatched: 6. The CDR3 reads CATQQGLNEKLFF. CDR3 DNA: TGTGCCACACAACAGGGGCTTAATGAAAAACTGTTTTTT.

This chain connects TRBV4-3 to TRBJ2-5, with a weak D call TRBD1 (5 bases). The J call may be faulty, since TRBJ2-7 better matches the DNA end. The CDR3 loop spans 16 amino acids. CDR1 and CDR2 from the germline V gene are LGHNA and YSLEER. The CDR3 DNA is TGCGCCAGCAGTCGCACGTCAGGGATCCCCGCGTACGAGCAGTACTTC. Its translation is CASSRTSGIPAYEQYF.

The chain carries TRBV2 and TRBJ2-5, with 8 positions matching TRBD2. The ends lost 4 bases at V and 4 bases at J; junction bases unmatched: 8. The CDR3 is 15 residues long. Germline assignment: CDR1 SNHLY and CDR2 FYNNEI. The CDR3 reads CASSGGSGVAETQYF. Written as DNA, the CDR3 is TGTGCCAGCAGTGGCGGTAGCGGGGTAGCAGAGACCCAGTACTTC.

This clone was counted once. The chain recombines TRBV7-3 with TRBJ2-5; D perhaps matches TRBD2 (8 bases). V was shortened by 5 bases and J by 5 bases, with 18 bases between the two germline ends. This CDR3 comprises 15 residues. The germline V gene has CDR1 SGHTA and CDR2 FQGTGA. The CDR3 DNA reads TGTGCCAGCAGCCTAGGGGGCGGGGGGACGGAGACCCAGTACTTC. This gives the protein CASSLGGGGTETQYF.

This chain links TRBV25-1 with TRBJ1-6; D might be TRBD1 (5 bases). The CDR3 runs 15 residues. Germline CDR1 reads MGHDK; CDR2 reads SYGVNS. V lost 4 bases and J 7 bases, leaving 14 bases between the germline ends. CDR3 amino acids: CASSAGLGRNSPLHF. The CDR3 DNA reads TGTGCCAGCAGTGCAGGGTTAGGACGGAATTCACCCCTCCACTTT.

The J gene is TRBJ2-1, the V gene TRBV5-1; no reliable D call. CDR3 length: 15 amino acids. Germline lookup yields CDR1 SGHRS and CDR2 YFSETQ. Trimming cost V 4 bases and J 1 base, with 12 bases left between them. CDR3 amino acids: CASSTSDLSYNEQFF. The DNA of the CDR3 is TGCGCCAGCAGCACCAGTGACTTATCCTACAATGAGCAGTTCTTC.

The chain recombines TRBV28 with TRBJ1-5, with D uncertain. CDR3 length: 14 amino acids. The germline V gene encodes CDR1 MDHEN and CDR2 SYDVKM. Between the trimmed V and J ends, which lost 2 bases and 7 bases, there was a span of 12 bases. Here the CDR3 DNA reads TGTGCCAGCAGTTTACCCGTAGCTGGCCAGCCCCAGCATTTT. Translated: CASSLPVAGQPQHF. The entire variable domain, with the rest obtained from reference TRBV28 and TRBJ1-5, is as follows: DVKVTQSSRYLVKRTGEKVFLECVQDMDHENMFWYRQDPGLGLRLIYFSYDVKMKEKGDIPEGYSVSREKKERFSLILESASTNQTSMYLCASSLPVAGQPQHFGDGTRLSIL.

The chain combines TRBV19 with TRBJ1-1; possibly TRBD1 for D (6 bases). The V end was cut by 5 bases, the J end by 1 base, with 14 bases between. Germline V gene data show CDR1 as LNHDA and CDR2 as SQIVND (reference sequence). This CDR3 has 15 amino acids. CDR3 loop: CASSVGGSANTEAFF. The CDR3 DNA is TGTGCCAGTAGTGTTGGGGGCTCGGCGAACACTGAAGCTTTCTTT.

V gene TRBV5-1 combines with J gene TRBJ2-1; TRBD2 aligns across 7 bases. After removal of 6 bases from V and 0 bases from J, the junction contained 9 bases not matched to a gene. This CDR3 contains 16 residues. Germline V gives CDR1 SGHRS, CDR2 YFSETQ. This chain's CDR3 is CASKGNSGFSYNEQFF. CDR3 bases: TGCGCCAGCAAGGGGAATAGCGGGTTCTCCTACAATGAGCAGTTCTTC.

The chain is built from TRBV5-1 and TRBJ2-7; D might be TRBD1 or TRBD2, each matching 5 bases. This CDR3 comprises 14 residues. V was clipped by 0 bases and J by 6 bases, with 13 bases between them. Germline CDR1 is SGHRS and CDR2 is YFSETQ. DNA for the CDR3: TGCGCCAGCAGCTTGGAACCAGGGACGGGCGAGCAGTACTTC. Translating it yields CASSLEPGTGEQYF.

The chain links TRBV9 to TRBJ2-7; D call uncertain. V was pared by 0 bases and J by 1 base, with 8 bases between. CDR3 length: 14 amino acids. Germline lookup yields CDR1 SGDLS and CDR2 YYNGEE. CDR3 in DNA: TGTGCCAGCAGCGTAGGGTCGTCTTCCTACGAGCAGTACTTC. It specifies CASSVGSSSYEQYF.

The rearrangement joins TRBV12-5 to TRBJ2-7, with 9 bases aligning to TRBD1. The junction had 8 bases not matched to a gene; V was cut back by 7 bases and J by 1 base. The CDR3 has 15 residues. Looked up from germline, CDR1 is LGHNT and CDR2 is FRNRAP. The CDR3 loop is CASAPGTGYSYEQYF. The CDR3 DNA is TGTGCTAGTGCCCCCGGGACAGGGTATTCCTACGAGCAGTACTTC.

As concerns this clone: One end of the junction fails to match germline, which may point to a read error. V usage is TRBV7-7 and J usage is TRBJ1-5; D gene unclear. The CDR3 consists of 16 residues. From germline, CDR1 is SSHAT and CDR2 FNYEAQ (reference sequence). The CDR3, as DNA: TGTGCTAGCAGCTTAATGTGTTCGGTCAGCAATCAGCCCCAGCATTTT. Residues: CASSLMCSVSNQPQHF.

This clone was seen once. This chain uses TRBV19 with TRBJ2-2, with D tentatively TRBD1 or TRBD2 (6 bases each). V lost 8 bases and J 5 bases, leaving 18 bases between the germline ends. This CDR3 region has 15 residues. The germline V gene encodes CDR1 LNHDA and CDR2 SQIVND (reference sequence). CDR3 nucleotides: TGTGCCAGTCACCCCGGAGGGGGTTCGACCGGGGAGCTGTTTTTT. Amino acids: CASHPGGGSTGELFF.

This chain joins TRBV6-1 and TRBJ1-5, with unresolved D. Looked up from germline, CDR1 is MNHNS and CDR2 is SASEGT. The CDR3 spans 14 residues. Trimming took 6 bases from V and 2 from J, leaving 11 bases between them. CDR3 DNA: TGTGCCAGCAGAGACCTTAGTGGCAATCAGCCCCAGCATTTT. Amino acids: CASRDLSGNQPQHF.

The chain combines TRBV7-8 with TRBJ2-7, with D possibly matching TRBD1 (5 bases). The CDR3 consists of 12 residues. CDR1 SGHVS and CDR2 FQNEAQ come from the germline V gene. The V end was cut by 5 bases, the J end by 3 bases, with 8 bases between. This CDR3 is CASSKTDYEQYF. In DNA form, the CDR3 reads TGTGCCAGCAGCAAGACAGACTACGAGCAGTACTTC. The full variable domain, rest sourced from reference TRBV7-8 and TRBJ2-7, is GAGVSQSPRYKVAKRGQDVALRCDPISGHVSLFWYQQALGQGPEFLTYFQNEAQLDKSGLPSDRFFAERPEGSVSTLKIQRTQQEDSAVYLCASSKTDYEQYFGPGTRLTVT.

V usage is TRBV6-5 and J usage is TRBJ2-3; 9 positions agree with TRBD2. This CDR3 spans 14 amino acids. After removal of 7 bases from V and 2 bases from J, the junction contained 4 bases not matched to a gene. The germline CDR1 and CDR2 sequences are MNHEY and SVGAGI. CDR3 protein: CASTRGGNTDTQYF. CDR3 nucleotide sequence: TGTGCCAGCACGCGGGGGGGTAACACAGATACGCAGTATTTT.

This chain joins TRBV12-5 and TRBJ1-4, with D possibly being TRBD1 (5 bases). CDR1 is LGHNT, CDR2 FRNRAP, per germline. Trimming took off 1 base at V and 4 bases at J, with 10 bases between the two ends. The CDR3 spans 15 residues. The CDR3 is CASGLAGTNNEKLFF. Written as DNA, the CDR3 is TGTGCTAGTGGTTTGGCCGGGACCAATAATGAAAAACTGTTTTTT.

This clone came up once. V gene TRBV7-2 combines with J gene TRBJ2-7, with a possible D match to TRBD2 (5 bases). This CDR3 has 12 residues. The V and J ends lost 3 bases and 6 bases respectively, with 9 bases between them. Per germline, CDR1 SGHTA and CDR2 FQGNSA. CDR3: CASSFGVGEQYF. In nucleotides, the CDR3 is TGTGCCAGCAGCTTCGGGGTGGGCGAGCAGTACTTC.